These T cell receptor beta chains were read from a single sample in a study of shared clonotypes between healthy human individuals. Generated by immunoSEQ multiplex PCR, the TCRdb table keeps only in-frame clones and is missing some. The table shows hundreds of thousands of clones, with around 97% occurring only once. The sequenced sample was naive CD4+ T cells sorted from blood. These receptors came from a woman in her 30s in good health. CDR3s include the opening cysteine and the closing phenylalanine or tryptophan. A D gene is named only where the DNA matches it firmly. Clone sizes are given selectively: once, few, many, or a class where the clone is expanded.

CDR3 length: 16; J gene: TRBJ1-5; clone size: once; V gene: TRBV7-2; D gene: .; CDR3 protein: CASSLPGIGSNQPQHF; CDR3 DNA: TGTGCCAGCAGCTTACCTGGAATTGGTAGCAATCAGCCCCAGCATTTT
CDR3 length: 15; J gene: TRBJ2-3; clone size: .; V gene: TRBV6-5; D gene: TRBD2; CDR3 protein: CASSYLAGESDTQYF; CDR3 DNA: TGTGCCAGCAGTTACCTAGCGGGAGAGTCAGATACGCAGTATTTT
CDR3 length: 14; J gene: TRBJ1-1; clone size: .; V gene: TRBV6-1; D gene: .; CDR3 protein: CASSPGHQNTEAFF; CDR3 DNA: TGTGCCAGCAGTCCGGGACACCAGAACACTGAAGCTTTCTTT
CDR3 length: 16; J gene: TRBJ2-2; clone size: .; V gene: TRBV11-2; D gene: .; CDR3 protein: CASSLVPGIGTGELFF; CDR3 DNA: TGTGCCAGCAGCTTAGTTCCAGGGATCGGCACCGGGGAGCTGTTTTTT
CDR3 length: 17; J gene: TRBJ2-6; clone size: .; V gene: TRBV28; D gene: TRBD1; CDR3 protein: CASRHGTGGSGANVLTF; CDR3 DNA: TGTGCCAGCAGACACGGGACAGGGGGCTCTGGGGCCAACGTCCTGACTTTC
CDR3 length: 14; J gene: TRBJ1-2; clone size: .; V gene: TRBV5-1; D gene: TRBD1; CDR3 protein: CASSLAGTGDGYTF; CDR3 DNA: TGCGCCAGCAGCTTGGCCGGTACAGGGGACGGCTACACCTTC
CDR3 length: 13; J gene: TRBJ2-7; clone size: .; V gene: TRBV28; D gene: .; CDR3 protein: CASSRGGSYEQYF; CDR3 DNA: TGTGCCAGCAGCCGAGGGGGCTCCTACGAGCAGTACTTC
CDR3 length: 14; J gene: TRBJ2-7; clone size: .; V gene: TRBV7-8; D gene: .; CDR3 protein: CASSLLRGSYEQYF; CDR3 DNA: TGTGCCAGCAGCTTACTCCGGGGCTCCTACGAGCAGTACTTC
CDR3 length: 14; J gene: TRBJ2-4; clone size: .; V gene: TRBV4-1; D gene: .; CDR3 protein: CASSPNTVENIQYF; CDR3 DNA: TGCGCCAGCAGCCCTAACACGGTCGAAAACATTCAGTACTTC
CDR3 length: 13; J gene: TRBJ2-1; clone size: .; V gene: TRBV5-5; D gene: TRBD2; CDR3 protein: CASSWSPSGRWFF; CDR3 DNA: TGTGCCAGCAGCTGGAGCCCTAGCGGGAGATGGTTCTTC
CDR3 length: 15; J gene: TRBJ1-5; clone size: .; V gene: TRBV28; D gene: .; CDR3 protein: CASTSGGHRGQPQHF; CDR3 DNA: TGTGCCAGCACCTCGGGGGGGCATCGAGGTCAGCCCCAGCATTTT
CDR3 length: 15; J gene: TRBJ2-5; clone size: once; V gene: TRBV4-1; D gene: TRBD2; CDR3 protein: CASSQAVAGGETQYF; CDR3 DNA: TGCGCCAGCAGCCAAGCGGTAGCGGGAGGAGAGACCCAGTACTTC
CDR3 length: 15; J gene: TRBJ1-2; clone size: .; V gene: TRBV19; D gene: TRBD1; CDR3 protein: CASTPGQVTNYGYTF; CDR3 DNA: TGTGCCAGTACCCCGGGACAGGTGACTAACTATGGCTACACCTTC
CDR3 length: 13; J gene: TRBJ1-4; clone size: .; V gene: TRBV25-1; D gene: TRBD1; CDR3 protein: CASRGRGHEKLFF; CDR3 DNA: TGTGCCAGCAGGGGCAGGGGGCATGAAAAACTGTTTTTT
CDR3 length: 14; J gene: TRBJ2-7; clone size: .; V gene: TRBV7-9; D gene: .; CDR3 protein: CASSSRWAASEQYF; CDR3 DNA: TGTGCCAGCAGCTCGCGATGGGCTGCCTCCGAGCAGTACTTC
CDR3 length: 18; J gene: TRBJ2-6; clone size: .; V gene: TRBV6-1; D gene: .; CDR3 protein: CASSAVRSLSSGANVLTF; CDR3 DNA: TGTGCCAGCAGTGCGGTTAGGTCCCTTAGCTCTGGGGCCAACGTCCTGACTTTC
CDR3 length: 13; J gene: TRBJ1-1; clone size: .; V gene: TRBV6-1; D gene: .; CDR3 protein: CASVGLQNTEAFF; CDR3 DNA: TGTGCCAGTGTTGGACTTCAGAACACTGAAGCTTTCTTT
CDR3 length: 13; J gene: TRBJ1-4; clone size: .; V gene: TRBV7-2; D gene: .; CDR3 protein: CASSLEPDWKLFF; CDR3 DNA: TGTGCCAGCAGCTTAGAACCGGATTGGAAACTGTTTTTT
CDR3 length: 15; J gene: TRBJ1-1; clone size: .; V gene: TRBV6-1; D gene: .; CDR3 protein: CASSEGSTLNTEAFF; CDR3 DNA: TGTGCCAGCAGTGAGGGCAGCACCTTGAACACTGAAGCTTTCTTT
CDR3 length: 14; J gene: TRBJ2-7; clone size: .; V gene: TRBV5-6; D gene: .; CDR3 protein: CASSLVQLGYEQYF; CDR3 DNA: TGTGCCAGCAGCTTGGTCCAGCTAGGTTACGAGCAGTACTTC
CDR3 length: 16; J gene: TRBJ2-2; clone size: once; V gene: TRBV19; D gene: .; CDR3 protein: CASSISSRRRSGELFF; CDR3 DNA: TGTGCCAGTAGTATATCGTCCCGGAGGAGATCCGGGGAGCTGTTTTTT
CDR3 length: 13; J gene: TRBJ1-5; clone size: .; V gene: TRBV6-5; D gene: .; CDR3 protein: CASSSLPNQPQHF; CDR3 DNA: TGTGCCAGCAGTTCCCTCCCCAATCAGCCCCAGCATTTT
CDR3 length: 16; J gene: TRBJ1-3; clone size: .; V gene: TRBV28; D gene: TRBD1; CDR3 protein: CASSFGGGQLGNTIYF; CDR3 DNA: TGTGCCAGCAGTTTTGGGGGGGGACAGTTAGGAAACACCATATATTTT
CDR3 length: 14; J gene: TRBJ2-5; clone size: .; V gene: TRBV5-1; D gene: .; CDR3 protein: CASSVVRAGETQYF; CDR3 DNA: TGCGCCAGCAGCGTAGTTAGGGCGGGCGAGACCCAGTACTTC
CDR3 length: 16; J gene: TRBJ2-1; clone size: .; V gene: TRBV11-2; D gene: .; CDR3 protein: CASSHTRGSSYNEQFF; CDR3 DNA: TGTGCCAGCAGCCACACTAGGGGAAGCTCCTACAATGAGCAGTTCTTC
CDR3 length: 14; J gene: TRBJ1-1; clone size: .; V gene: TRBV19; D gene: .; CDR3 protein: CASTLRAENTEAFF; CDR3 DNA: TGTGCCAGTACCCTCCGGGCGGAGAACACTGAAGCTTTCTTT
CDR3 length: 14; J gene: TRBJ1-1; clone size: .; V gene: TRBV6-5; D gene: .; CDR3 protein: CASRLSRGSTEAFF; CDR3 DNA: TGTGCCAGCAGACTCTCCCGGGGGAGCACTGAAGCTTTCTTT
CDR3 length: 13; J gene: TRBJ2-7; clone size: once; V gene: TRBV5-1; D gene: .; CDR3 protein: CASSLETVSEQYF; CDR3 DNA: TGCGCCAGCAGCTTGGAGACAGTGAGCGAGCAGTACTTC
CDR3 length: 15; J gene: TRBJ2-1; clone size: few; V gene: TRBV9; D gene: TRBD2; CDR3 protein: CASSASGWGTNEQFF; CDR3 DNA: TGTGCCAGCAGCGCTAGCGGGTGGGGGACTAATGAGCAGTTCTTC
CDR3 length: 13; J gene: TRBJ1-1; clone size: .; V gene: TRBV10-3; D gene: .; CDR3 protein: CAISEETGVGAFF; CDR3 DNA: TGTGCCATCAGTGAGGAGACTGGGGTCGGGGCTTTCTTT
CDR3 length: 15; J gene: TRBJ2-7; clone size: once; V gene: TRBV5-6; D gene: TRBD2; CDR3 protein: CASSLLVGGSYEQYF; CDR3 DNA: TGTGCCAGCAGCCTACTAGTGGGGGGGTCCTACGAGCAGTACTTC
CDR3 length: 15; J gene: TRBJ2-2; clone size: .; V gene: TRBV7-9; D gene: .; CDR3 protein: CASSPRTPNTGELFF; CDR3 DNA: TGTGCCAGCAGCCCAAGGACTCCGAACACCGGGGAGCTGTTTTTT
CDR3 length: 15; J gene: TRBJ2-2; clone size: .; V gene: TRBV7-9; D gene: .; CDR3 protein: CASSLANGFTGELFF; CDR3 DNA: TGTGCCAGCAGCTTAGCGAACGGGTTCACCGGGGAGCTGTTTTTT
CDR3 length: 14; J gene: TRBJ2-4; clone size: .; V gene: TRBV11-2; D gene: .; CDR3 protein: CASRNQGGKNIQYF; CDR3 DNA: TGTGCCAGCAGGAACCAGGGGGGCAAAAACATTCAGTACTTC
CDR3 length: 13; J gene: TRBJ2-2; clone size: once; V gene: TRBV29-1; D gene: .; CDR3 protein: CSVGVSNTGELFF; CDR3 DNA: TGCAGCGTCGGGGTTTCGAACACCGGGGAGCTGTTTTTT
CDR3 length: 16; J gene: TRBJ2-7; clone size: .; V gene: TRBV5-5; D gene: .; CDR3 protein: CASSPTLGRAIYEQYF; CDR3 DNA: TGTGCCAGCAGCCCGACCCTGGGACGGGCCATCTACGAGCAGTACTTC
CDR3 length: 16; J gene: TRBJ2-3; clone size: .; V gene: TRBV28; D gene: TRBD1; CDR3 protein: CASSPGQGTFTDTQYF; CDR3 DNA: TGTGCCAGCAGTCCCGGACAGGGTACTTTCACAGATACGCAGTATTTT